The T cell receptor (beta chain) described here comes from a study of tumor and adjacent non-tumor tissue in lung cancer. For the study at large: Patients were aged 31 to 76, nine to eleven men and 4 to 6 women, stage I to III.

Findings of the study overall: Top 100 clones took a larger repertoire share in normal lung. Tumor tissue had significantly higher TCR diversity than normal lung.

The template was RNA from unsorted bulk tissue. Newly diagnosed lung cancer patients had thoracic surgery in China, August–November 2014, without prior chemotherapy. Concerning this clonotype itself: No antigen is known for it. Compared with germline, one end of the junction differs, possibly owing to a read error.

This CDR3 contains 17 residues. Germline V gives CDR1 SGHNT, CDR2 YENEEA. The library came from three nested PCR rounds adapted from ARM-PCR protocols. TCRdb reanalysed the multiplex PCR reads using MiXCR and keeps one entry per CDR3 protein. This table has over 100,000 distinct CDR3 sequences, about 75% appearing once. What was sequenced was lung tumor tissue. This rearrangement joins TRBV11-3 to TRBJ1-2; 7 bases align to TRBD1. This TCR was sampled from a woman aged 60-75 years with non-small cell lung cancer. The CDR3 DNA is TGTGCCAGCAGCTTGTCCGAGGGACAGCAAATTAACTATGGCTACACGTTC. Its protein is CASSLSEGQQINYGYTF.